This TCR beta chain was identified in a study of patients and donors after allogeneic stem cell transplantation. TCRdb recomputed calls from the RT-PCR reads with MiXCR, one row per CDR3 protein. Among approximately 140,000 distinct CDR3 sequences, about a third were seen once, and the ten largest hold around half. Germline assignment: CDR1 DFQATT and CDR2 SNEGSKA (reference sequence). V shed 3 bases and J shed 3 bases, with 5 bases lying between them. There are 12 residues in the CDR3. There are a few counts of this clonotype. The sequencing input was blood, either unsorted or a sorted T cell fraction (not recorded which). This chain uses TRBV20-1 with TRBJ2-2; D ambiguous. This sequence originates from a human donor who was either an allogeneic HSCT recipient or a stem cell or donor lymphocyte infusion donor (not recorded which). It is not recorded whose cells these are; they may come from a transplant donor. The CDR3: CSASWDTGELFF. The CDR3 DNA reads TGCAGTGCTAGCTGGGACACCGGGGAGCTGTTTTTT.